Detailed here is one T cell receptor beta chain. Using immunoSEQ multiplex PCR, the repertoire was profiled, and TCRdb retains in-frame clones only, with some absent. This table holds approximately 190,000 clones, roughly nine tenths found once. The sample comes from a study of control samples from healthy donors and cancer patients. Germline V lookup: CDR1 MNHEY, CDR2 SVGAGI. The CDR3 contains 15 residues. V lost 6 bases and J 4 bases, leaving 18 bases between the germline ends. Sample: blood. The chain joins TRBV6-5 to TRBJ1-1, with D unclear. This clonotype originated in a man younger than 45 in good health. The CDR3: CASRVMGPLGTEAFF. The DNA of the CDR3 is TGTGCCAGCAGGGTAATGGGCCCCCTTGGCACTGAAGCTTTCTTT.